The 18 T cell receptor beta chains in this list originate from one sample, sequenced in a study of CDR3 diversity in severe acne. TCRdb fed the PCR reads into MiXCR, producing one record per CDR3 protein. The table lists about 85,000 distinct CDR3 sequences, approximately 52% of them singletons. The sequenced sample was blood. The receptors stem from a male donor in good health, serving as a control.

This clonotype came up many times. V gene TRBV20-1 combines with J gene TRBJ2-5; D might be TRBD1 or TRBD2, each matching 7 bases. The V end was cut by 1 base, the J end by 4 bases, with 25 bases between. This CDR3 contains 18 residues. Germline assignment: CDR1 DFQATT and CDR2 SNEGSKA (reference sequence). The CDR3 here is CSARVFGAGGDPLETQYF. The CDR3 coding sequence is TGCAGTGCTAGAGTCTTTGGGGCAGGGGGGGACCCACTAGAGACCCAGTACTTC.

This chain's CDR3 is CATSDLRGDRYGYTF. CDR3 sequence (DNA): TGTGCCACCAGTGATTTAAGGGGAGACCGCTATGGCTACACCTTC. The chain carries TRBV24-1 and TRBJ1-2; weak D call: TRBD1 (5 bases). This CDR3 has 15 amino acids. Looked up from germline, CDR1 is KGHDR and CDR2 is SFDVKD. V was trimmed by 1 base and J by 4 bases, leaving 12 bases between them.

The V call is TRBV30, the J call TRBJ2-6; unclear D gene. CDR3 length equals 12 residues. Germline V CDR1 and CDR2: GTSNPN, SVGIG (reference sequence). The V end lost 8 bases, the J end lost 3 bases, and 8 bases lay between the germline ends. In nucleotides, the CDR3 is TGTGCCAGTACTAATGGGGCCAACGTCCTGACTTTC. Translation: CASTNGANVLTF.

This clonotype was counted at least ten times. The chain recombines TRBV20-1 with TRBJ2-2, with D perhaps TRBD2 (6 bases). The length of the CDR3 is 16 residues. CDR1 and CDR2 from the germline V gene are DFQATT and SNEGSKA (reference sequence). V lost 1 base to trimming and J lost 3 bases, with 15 bases between them. The CDR3 nucleotides are TGCAGTGCTAGAGGCCCCTTAGCGGCTTACACCGGGGAGCTGTTTTTT. Translated: CSARGPLAAYTGELFF.

This clonotype was seen a handful of times. V gene TRBV20-1 combines with J gene TRBJ1-2; D is unclear. The CDR3 is 13 amino acids. Trimming took 5 bases from V and 4 from J, leaving 14 bases between them. Germline CDR1 is DFQATT and CDR2 is SNEGSKA (reference sequence). The CDR3 protein is CSAPPGSGYGYTF. CDR3 sequence (DNA): TGCAGTGCTCCGCCAGGTTCAGGCTATGGCTACACCTTC.

The chain's CDR3 is CASSSPGTGLYEQYF. The CDR3 DNA follows: TGTGCCAGCAGCTCGCCCGGGACAGGGCTCTACGAGCAGTACTTC. The chain is built from TRBV7-9 and TRBJ2-7; TRBD1 matches 9 bases. The CDR3 loop spans 15 amino acids. Germline V gives CDR1 SEHNR, CDR2 FQNEAQ (reference sequence). The J segment lost 3 bases and the V segment lost 4 bases, leaving 7 bases of the junction unmatched.

This clonotype was counted at least ten times. The rearrangement links TRBV9 to TRBJ2-1, with a weak D call TRBD1 (6 bases). Germline V gives CDR1 SGDLS, CDR2 YYNGEE. The CDR3 spans 17 residues. Deletions cut 4 bases from V and 4 bases from J, with 21 bases between. The CDR3 loop reads CASSNLLDSLNYNEQFF. CDR3 coding DNA: TGTGCCAGCAGCAACCTTCTGGACAGCCTAAATTACAATGAGCAGTTCTTC.

The chain combines TRBV6-4 with TRBJ2-3; TRBD2 matches 11 bases. The J segment lost 2 bases and the V segment lost 0 bases, leaving 4 bases of the junction unmatched. CDR3 size: 17 residues. Per the germline V gene, CDR1 is MRHNA and CDR2 is SNTAGT. CDR3 amino acids: CASSDSSGGATTDTQYF. The CDR3 DNA reads TGTGCCAGCAGTGACTCTAGCGGGGGGGCCACCACAGATACGCAGTATTTT.

The chain recombines TRBV24-1 with TRBJ2-2; a weak D match, TRBD2 (6 bases). V dropped 3 bases and J dropped 4 bases, with 20 bases sitting between them. This CDR3 region has 18 residues. CDR1 is KGHDR and CDR2 is SFDVKD in the germline V gene. The DNA of the CDR3 is TGTGCCACCAGTGATAACCGGAGTGGGGGGTCGGGCACCGGGGAGCTGTTTTTT. Protein sequence: CATSDNRSGGSGTGELFF.

This clonotype was seen at least ten times. The chain combines TRBV25-1 with TRBJ1-2; D remains unclear. Germline V lookup: CDR1 MGHDK, CDR2 SYGVNS. The CDR3 is 13 residues long. The V end was cut by 2 bases, the J end by 3 bases, with 7 bases between. The CDR3 region is CASSEGSHYGYTF. The CDR3, as DNA: TGTGCCAGCAGTGAAGGCAGCCACTATGGCTACACCTTC.

This chain connects TRBV29-1 to TRBJ1-1; D is perhaps TRBD1 (5 bases). CDR3 size: 13 residues. From germline, CDR1 is SQVTM and CDR2 ANQGSEA. V lost 5 bases and J lost 5, with 15 bases in between. The CDR3 region is CSVQGTEGTEAFF. The DNA for the CDR3 is TGCAGCGTTCAGGGAACAGAGGGAACTGAAGCTTTCTTT.

In its sample, this clonotype was seen many times. The chain carries TRBV19 and TRBJ1-4, with 7 positions matching TRBD1. The J segment lost 6 bases and the V segment lost 0 bases, leaving 7 bases of the junction unmatched. The CDR3 covers 16 residues. CDR1 LNHDA and CDR2 SQIVND come from the germline V gene (reference sequence). For the CDR3, the DNA is TGTGCCAGTAGTATAGAACCGGGACAGCCGTATGAAAAACTGTTTTTT. Protein: CASSIEPGQPYEKLFF.

This clonotype was counted a single time. The chain links TRBV20-1 to TRBJ1-2; D possibly corresponds to TRBD1 (5 bases). CDR1 is DFQATT and CDR2 is SNEGSKA in the germline V gene (reference sequence). The germline V and J ends were trimmed by 0 bases and 8 bases, with 10 bases remaining between them. CDR3 length: 12 residues. The CDR3 DNA is TGCAGTGCTAGAGATCCGGGACTAGGCTACACCTTC. Its protein product is CSARDPGLGYTF.

This chain uses TRBV10-2 with TRBJ1-1; D gene uncertain. This CDR3 spans 14 amino acids. The germline gives CDR1 WSHSY, CDR2 SAAADI. Trimming took 6 bases from V and 4 from J, leaving 15 bases between them. CDR3 sequence: CASRLPRGSTEAFF. In DNA form, the CDR3 reads TGCGCCAGCAGACTCCCTAGAGGGAGCACTGAAGCTTTCTTT.

This chain links TRBV20-1 with TRBJ2-7, with D possibly matching TRBD1 (6 bases). The germline V gene encodes CDR1 DFQATT and CDR2 SNEGSKA (reference sequence). The V gene lost 6 bases and the J gene lost 2 bases, with 11 bases spanning the gap. The CDR3 has 12 amino acids. The CDR3: CSARGGPYEQYF. In DNA form, the CDR3 reads TGCAGTGCCAGGGGCGGTCCCTACGAGCAGTACTTC.

The count of this clonotype is one. V usage is TRBV5-1 and J usage is TRBJ2-7; 7 bases are shared with TRBD2. The CDR3 spans 14 residues. Per the germline V gene, CDR1 is SGHRS and CDR2 is YFSETQ. The trim removed 1 base at V and 4 bases at J, leaving 5 bases unmatched. CDR3 in amino acids: CASSLSGGGYEQYF. The CDR3 coding sequence is TGCGCCAGCAGCTTGTCGGGGGGAGGGTACGAGCAGTACTTC.

V usage is TRBV29-1 and J usage is TRBJ1-1; 10 positions agree with TRBD1. The V gene end was trimmed by 8 bases and the J gene end by 6 bases; junction bases not matched to a gene: 15. This CDR3 comprises 15 residues. Germline CDR1 reads SQVTM; CDR2 reads ANQGSEA. The CDR3: CSIPGWDRGYPEAFF. CDR3 coding DNA: TGCAGCATCCCCGGCTGGGACAGGGGATACCCTGAAGCTTTCTTT.

Ten or more counts support this clonotype. The genes are TRBV6-6 and TRBJ2-7; perhaps D is TRBD1 or TRBD2 (5 bases each). The germline V gene has CDR1 MNHNY and CDR2 SVGAGI (reference sequence). The CDR3 covers 18 residues. With 5 bases removed from V and 5 bases from J, the gap between germline ends came to 28 bases. The CDR3 DNA reads TGTGCCAGCAGTCCCTGGCCCCCCAGGGAGAACTGGATCCACGAGCAGTACTTC. Protein: CASSPWPPRENWIHEQYF.